This entry lists 4 T cell receptor beta chains sequenced from one sample in a study of PD-1 blockade in classical Hodgkin lymphoma. Patients all relapsed after autologous stem cell transplantation, and there was variation in brentuximab vedotin exposure. Sequencing used immunoSEQ multiplex PCR; TCRdb keeps in-frame clones, though not all of them. The sample yields around 100,000 clones, 85% to 90% seen once. This specimen consisted of peripheral blood mononuclear cells (PBMCs), obtained before the second cycle of nivolumab. Receptors were obtained from a human donor with classical Hodgkin lymphoma.

The rearrangement links TRBV2 to TRBJ1-5; perhaps TRBD1 as D (5 bases). CDR1 and CDR2 (germline): SNHLY, FYNNEI. This CDR3 has 14 amino acids. Trimming removed 4 bases at V and 3 bases at J, with 10 bases between. The CDR3 DNA reads TGTGCCAGCAGTGGACAGAGATACAATCAGCCCCAGCATTTT. Amino acids: CASSGQRYNQPQHF.

The rearrangement uses TRBV27 and TRBJ2-1; TRBD1 is a possible D gene (5 bases). Looked up from germline, CDR1 is MNHEY and CDR2 is SMNVEV (reference sequence). CDR3 length: 15 amino acids. Trimming pared 0 bases from V and 7 bases from J, leaving 13 bases between. CDR3: CASSLSNPDSNEQFF. CDR3 bases: TGTGCCAGCAGTTTATCCAACCCAGACAGTAATGAGCAGTTCTTC.

The chain recombines TRBV19 with TRBJ2-3; 10 bases are shared with TRBD2. This CDR3 spans 17 amino acids. Per the germline V gene, CDR1 is LNHDA and CDR2 is SQIVND (reference sequence). V shed 5 bases and J 3 bases; nucleotides not matched to a gene: 11. The CDR3: CASSLAGVSSGTDTQYF. For the CDR3, the DNA is TGTGCCAGTAGTCTAGCGGGGGTTTCCTCCGGGACAGATACGCAGTATTTT.

The chain employs TRBV7-9 and TRBJ1-1, with unresolved D. Germline V gene sequence: CDR1 SEHNR, CDR2 FQNEAQ (reference sequence). The V gene lost 5 bases and the J gene lost 1 base, with 8 bases spanning the gap. CDR3 length equals 13 residues. The CDR3 DNA follows: TGTGCCAGCAGCCCTCTGGGGAACACTGAAGCTTTCTTT. Protein: CASSPLGNTEAFF.